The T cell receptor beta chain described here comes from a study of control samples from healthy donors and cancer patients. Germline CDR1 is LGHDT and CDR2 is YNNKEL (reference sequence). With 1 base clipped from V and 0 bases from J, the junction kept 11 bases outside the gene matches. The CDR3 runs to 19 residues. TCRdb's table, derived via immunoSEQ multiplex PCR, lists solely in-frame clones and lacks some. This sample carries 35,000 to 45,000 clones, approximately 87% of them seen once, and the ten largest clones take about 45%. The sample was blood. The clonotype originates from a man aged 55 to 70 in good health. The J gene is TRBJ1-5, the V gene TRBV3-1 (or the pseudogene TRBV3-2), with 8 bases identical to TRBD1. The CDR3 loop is CASSQVGDRGFYSNQPQHF. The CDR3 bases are TGTGCCAGCAGCCAAGTAGGCGACAGGGGCTTTTATAGCAATCAGCCCCAGCATTTT.